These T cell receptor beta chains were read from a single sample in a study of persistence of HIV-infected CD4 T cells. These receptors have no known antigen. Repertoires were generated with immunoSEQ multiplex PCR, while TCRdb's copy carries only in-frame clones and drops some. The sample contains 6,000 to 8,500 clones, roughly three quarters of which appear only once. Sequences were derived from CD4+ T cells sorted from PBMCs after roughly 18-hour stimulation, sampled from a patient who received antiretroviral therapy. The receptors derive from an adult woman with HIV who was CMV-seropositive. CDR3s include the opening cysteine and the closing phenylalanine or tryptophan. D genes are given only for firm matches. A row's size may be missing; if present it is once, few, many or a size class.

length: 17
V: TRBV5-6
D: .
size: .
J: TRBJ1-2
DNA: TGTGCCAGCAGTAAAAGGACACCCCTACTAAATAACTATGGCTACACCTTC
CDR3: CASSKRTPLLNNYGYTF

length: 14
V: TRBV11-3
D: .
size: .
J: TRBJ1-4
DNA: TGTGCCAGCAGCCAAAGATGGATTGATGAAAAACTGTTTTTT
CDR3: CASSQRWIDEKLFF

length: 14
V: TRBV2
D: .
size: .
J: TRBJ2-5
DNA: TGTGCCAGCACCAGGGTGGTAACGGAGGAGACCCAGTACTTC
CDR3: CASTRVVTEETQYF

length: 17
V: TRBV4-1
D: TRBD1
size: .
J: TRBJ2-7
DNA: TGCGCCAGCAGCCAAGATGGGCAGGGGGCCGGCATCTACGAGCAGTACTTC
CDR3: CASSQDGQGAGIYEQYF

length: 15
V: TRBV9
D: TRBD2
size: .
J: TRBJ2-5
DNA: TGTGCCAGCAGCGTAGCTAGTAGCGGGCAAGAGACCCAGTACTTC
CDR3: CASSVASSGQETQYF

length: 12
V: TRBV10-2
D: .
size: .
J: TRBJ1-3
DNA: TGCGCCAGCAGTGCTACTGGAAACACCATATATTTT
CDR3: CASSATGNTIYF

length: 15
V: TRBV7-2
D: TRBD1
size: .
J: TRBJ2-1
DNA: TGTGCCAGCAGCAATCGACAGGGTGACTACAATGAGCAGTTCTTC
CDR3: CASSNRQGDYNEQFF

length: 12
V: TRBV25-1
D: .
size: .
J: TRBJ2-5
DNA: TGTGCCAGCAGTTGGACTAAAGGGCCCCAGTACTTC
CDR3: CASSWTKGPQYF

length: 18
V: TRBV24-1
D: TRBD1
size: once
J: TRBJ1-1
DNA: TGTGCCACCAGTGATACGACAGGGTCGGGGGGAGTGAACACTGAAGCTTTCTTT
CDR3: CATSDTTGSGGVNTEAFF

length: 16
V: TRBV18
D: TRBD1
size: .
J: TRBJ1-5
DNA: TGTGCCAGCTCACTGGGACAGGGAGGGGTTGGACAGCCCCAGCATTTT
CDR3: CASSLGQGGVGQPQHF

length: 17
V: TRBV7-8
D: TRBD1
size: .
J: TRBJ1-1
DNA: TGTGCCAGCAGCTTAAGAAGCGCGACGGGACAGGGTGGTGAAGCTTTCTTT
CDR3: CASSLRSATGQGGEAFF

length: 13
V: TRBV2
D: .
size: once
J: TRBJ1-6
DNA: TGTGCCAGCGACAACAGGGAGAATTCACCCCTCCACTTT
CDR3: CASDNRENSPLHF

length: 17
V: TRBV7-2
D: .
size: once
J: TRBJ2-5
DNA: TGTGCCAGCAGCTTAGGGCCGTGGGGTGGAGGGCAAGAGACCCAGTACTTC
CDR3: CASSLGPWGGGQETQYF